A selection of T cell receptor beta chains follows, all from one sample in a study of shared clonotypes between healthy human individuals. Profiling relied on immunoSEQ multiplex PCR, and the TCRdb table lists in-frame clones only, not all of them. The repertoire holds hundreds of thousands of clones, with roughly 78% as singletons. The sequenced sample was memory CD4+ T cells sorted from blood. All receptors come from a woman aged 25 to 39 in good health. CDR3s include the opening cysteine and the closing phenylalanine or tryptophan. The D gene is left open where the match is weak. Not every row has a clone size; where given, it reads once, few, many or a size class.

j_call | d_call | v_call | clone_size | cdr3_aa | cdr3_nt
TRBJ1-1 | . | TRBV5-6 | . | CASSSSRGSTEAFF | TGTGCCAGCAGCTCGTCCCGGGGGAGCACTGAAGCTTTCTTT
TRBJ2-1 | . | TRBV29-1 | . | CSVEGRNSYNEQFF | TGCAGCGTTGAAGGGCGGAACTCCTACAATGAGCAGTTCTTC
TRBJ2-7 | TRBD2 | TRBV7-6 | . | CASSRSREGGKAYEQYF | TGTGCCAGCAGTCGAAGTCGGGAGGGGGGAAAGGCCTACGAGCAGTACTTC
TRBJ1-2 | . | TRBV4-1 | . | CASSLRGSHYGYTF | TGCGCCAGCAGCCTTAGGGGATCCCACTATGGCTACACCTTC
TRBJ2-2 | . | TRBV5-8 | once | CASRPYRRAAPGELFF | TGTGCCAGCAGACCTTACCGCAGGGCCGCGCCCGGGGAGCTGTTTTTT
TRBJ1-1 | TRBD1 | TRBV10-2 | . | CASRTRDRGNTEAFF | TGCGCCAGCAGGACCCGGGACAGGGGAAACACTGAAGCTTTCTTT
TRBJ2-7 | TRBD2 | TRBV18 | many | CASSPRARTSGIGEQYF | TGTGCCAGCTCACCACGAGCCCGGACTAGCGGGATAGGGGAGCAGTACTTC
TRBJ2-7 | TRBD1 | TRBV7-6 | few | CASSPTGKVYEQYF | TGTGCCAGCAGCCCGACAGGGAAGGTCTACGAGCAGTACTTC
TRBJ1-1 | . | TRBV30 | . | CACIWGEGATEAFF | TGTGCCTGCATCTGGGGGGAGGGTGCAACTGAAGCTTTCTTT
TRBJ1-3 | . | TRBV4-1 | once | CASSRGQGRDTIYF | TGCGCCAGCAGCCGGGGGCAGGGTCGGGACACCATATATTTT
TRBJ2-1 | TRBD2 | TRBV19 | . | CASGLDWNNEQFF | TGTGCCAGTGGACTAGACTGGAACAATGAGCAGTTCTTC
TRBJ2-5 | . | TRBV5-1 | . | CASSWGTSQETQYF | TGCGCCAGCAGCTGGGGGACAAGCCAAGAGACCCAGTACTTC
TRBJ1-1 | TRBD1 | TRBV6-5 | once | CASSPQGAGTEAFF | TGTGCCAGCAGTCCTCAGGGGGCGGGCACTGAAGCTTTCTTT
TRBJ2-1 | TRBD1 | TRBV19 | . | CASSPHPPGQGAINEQFF | TGTGCCAGTAGTCCACACCCTCCGGGACAGGGGGCGATAAATGAGCAGTTCTTC
TRBJ2-7 | . | TRBV29-1 | once | CSVTRDTYEQYF | TGCAGCGTCACCAGGGATACCTACGAGCAGTACTTC
TRBJ2-5 | . | TRBV28 | . | CASTESGRTQETQYF | TGTGCCAGCACGGAATCGGGCAGGACCCAAGAGACCCAGTACTTC
TRBJ2-3 | . | TRBV7-2 | . | CASSPGAKDTQYF | TGTGCCAGCAGCCCTGGGGCTAAGGATACGCAGTATTTT
TRBJ2-2 | TRBD1 | TRBV9 | . | CASSYGTGNTGELFF | TGTGCCAGCAGCTACGGGACAGGGAACACCGGGGAGCTGTTTTTT
TRBJ2-7 | . | TRBV5-1 | . | CASSFRLYSSYEQYF | TGCGCCAGCAGCTTCCGGCTTTATAGCTCCTACGAGCAGTACTTC
TRBJ2-1 | TRBD2 | TRBV29-1 | . | CSGSRTSGYNEQFF | TGCAGCGGGTCGAGGACTAGCGGGTACAATGAGCAGTTCTTC
TRBJ2-1 | TRBD1 | TRBV6-6 | . | CASSSTTGGASGEQFF | TGTGCCAGCAGTTCCACAACAGGGGGCGCATCGGGTGAGCAGTTCTTC
TRBJ2-2 | . | TRBV19 | once | CASSMTGSAITGELFF | TGTGCCAGTAGTATGACCGGGAGTGCGATCACCGGGGAGCTGTTTTTT
TRBJ2-1 | . | TRBV4-1 | . | CASSQRDGRSYNEQFF | TGCGCCAGCAGCCAACGAGACGGGAGATCCTACAATGAGCAGTTCTTC
TRBJ2-3 | TRBD1 | TRBV19 | few | CASSPDRVVTQYF | TGTGCCAGTAGCCCGGACAGGGTCGTTACGCAGTATTTT
TRBJ1-5 | . | TRBV11-2 | . | CASSQTQGALFPQHF | TGTGCCAGCAGCCAAACCCAGGGAGCCCTTTTTCCCCAGCATTTT
TRBJ2-4 | . | TRBV5-8 | . | CASSLVGVLGKNIQYF | TGTGCCAGCAGCTTGGTAGGGGTCCTGGGCAAAAACATTCAGTACTTC
TRBJ2-7 | . | TRBV27 | . | CASSFVNSRLPYEQYF | TGTGCCAGCAGTTTTGTCAACTCTAGACTCCCCTACGAGCAGTACTTC
TRBJ2-2 | . | TRBV28 | . | CASSSGSLHTGELFF | TGTGCCAGCAGTTCAGGTAGTCTTCACACCGGGGAGCTGTTTTTT
TRBJ1-5 | . | TRBV7-2 | . | CASRRERLSQPQHF | TGTGCCAGCAGAAGAGAGAGACTGTCGCAGCCCCAGCATTTT
TRBJ2-3 | TRBD2 | TRBV28 | . | CASSPTSGSTQYF | TGTGCCAGCAGTCCCACTAGCGGGAGCACGCAGTATTTT
TRBJ2-5 | . | TRBV28 | . | CASSSRLGGLGETQYF | TGTGCCAGCAGTTCCCGACTAGGAGGGTTAGGGGAGACCCAGTACTTC
TRBJ2-2 | . | TRBV18 | few | CATGPQAGELFF | TGTGCCACCGGACCCCAGGCCGGGGAGCTGTTTTTT
TRBJ2-7 | TRBD2 | TRBV28 | . | CASSAAGTSGRYEQYF | TGTGCCAGCAGTGCCGCCGGAACTAGCGGGAGATACGAGCAGTACTTC
TRBJ2-1 | TRBD2 | TRBV5-1 | . | CTSSFGSGGYNEQFF | TGCACCAGCAGCTTTGGTAGCGGGGGCTACAATGAGCAGTTCTTC
TRBJ2-4 | . | TRBV6-1 | . | CASSDLGWTNIQYF | TGTGCCAGCAGTGATCTAGGGTGGACAAACATTCAGTACTTC
TRBJ2-1 | . | TRBV29-1 | . | CSVNSGSYNEQFF | TGCAGCGTGAATAGCGGCTCCTACAATGAGCAGTTCTTC
TRBJ1-1 | TRBD1 | TRBV7-9 | . | CASRPTGQTEAFF | TGTGCCAGCAGGCCGACAGGGCAAACTGAAGCTTTCTTT
TRBJ2-7 | . | TRBV5-1 | . | CASSPENRVGEQYF | TGCGCCAGCAGCCCCGAAAACAGGGTTGGCGAGCAGTACTTC
TRBJ2-7 | . | TRBV6-1 | . | CASSGGIAYEQYF | TGTGCCAGCAGTGGCGGGATCGCCTACGAGCAGTACTTC
TRBJ2-7 | . | TRBV18 | . | CASSFGTATYEQYF | TGTGCCAGCTCTTTTGGGACTGCAACCTACGAGCAGTACTTC
TRBJ2-7 | TRBD2 | TRBV6-1 | . | CASGWREGKQYF | TGTGCCAGCGGTTGGCGGGAGGGAAAGCAGTACTTC
TRBJ2-7 | TRBD2 | TRBV28 | . | CASSLQTSGRATYEQYF | TGTGCCAGCAGTTTACAAACTAGCGGGCGCGCTACCTACGAGCAGTACTTC